This T cell receptor (beta chain) was sequenced for a study of shared clonotypes between healthy human individuals. A remark on this clone: Its specificity is not known.

Method: immunoSEQ multiplex PCR; TCRdb's copy keeps in-frame clones and lacks some. This sample has some 1,600,000 clones; approximately 98% occur once, and the top ten carry about 0.4%. The CDR3 covers 14 residues. Per the germline V gene, CDR1 is SGHVS and CDR2 is FNYEAQ. V gave up 4 bases and J gave up 4 bases; unmatched junction bases: 6. Study-wide points: Clonotypes shared by all four donors outscored non-shared clonotypes in generation probability. Across subsets, estimated richness was generally greater for naive than for memory populations. At large depth, rarefaction still showed sorted-subset sequencing to be incomplete.

The chain employs TRBV7-6 and TRBJ2-5; 7 nucleotides align to TRBD2. The TCR sequence derives from a young man in good health. Sample: naive CD4+ T cells sorted from blood. Subset noted: CD45RA+ positively selected. For the CDR3, the DNA is TGTGCCAGCAGCTATGGCAGGGAGGGAGAGACCCAGTACTTC. It yields the protein CASSYGREGETQYF.